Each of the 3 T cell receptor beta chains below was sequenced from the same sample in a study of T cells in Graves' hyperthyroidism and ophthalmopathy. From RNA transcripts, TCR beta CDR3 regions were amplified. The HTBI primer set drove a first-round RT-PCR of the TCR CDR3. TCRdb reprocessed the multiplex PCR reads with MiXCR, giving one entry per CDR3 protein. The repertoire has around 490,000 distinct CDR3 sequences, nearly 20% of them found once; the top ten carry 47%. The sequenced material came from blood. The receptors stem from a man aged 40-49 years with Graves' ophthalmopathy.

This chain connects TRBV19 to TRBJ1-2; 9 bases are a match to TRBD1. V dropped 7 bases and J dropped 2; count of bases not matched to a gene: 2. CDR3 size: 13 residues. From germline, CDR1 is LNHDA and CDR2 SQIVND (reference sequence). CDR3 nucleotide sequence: TGTGCCAGTAACAGGGGGCAGAACTATGGCTACACCTTC. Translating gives CASNRGQNYGYTF.

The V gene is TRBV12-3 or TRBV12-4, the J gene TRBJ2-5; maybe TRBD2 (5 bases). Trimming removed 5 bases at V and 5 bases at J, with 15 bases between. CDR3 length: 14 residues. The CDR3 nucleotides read TGTGCCAGCAGTGAGGGAGCGGACCGGGAGACCCAGTACTTC. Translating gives CASSEGADRETQYF.

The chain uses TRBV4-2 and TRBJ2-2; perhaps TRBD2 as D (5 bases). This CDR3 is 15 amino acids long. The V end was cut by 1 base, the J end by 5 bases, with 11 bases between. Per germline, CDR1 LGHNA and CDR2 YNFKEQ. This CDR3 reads CASSQGTSGTGELFF. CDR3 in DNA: TGTGCCAGCAGCCAAGGTACATCGGGGACCGGGGAGCTGTTTTTT.